The 5 T cell receptor beta chains given below trace back to one sample, sequenced in a study of T-cell reconstitution after alpha-beta-depleted transplantation in children. A TCRbeta library incorporating unique molecular identifiers was prepared. TCRdb reanalysed the PCR reads using MiXCR and keeps one entry per CDR3 protein. The data contain 260,000 or so distinct CDR3 sequences, 9.5% to 15% of them singletons. Sequenced here: PBMCs from the stem cell graft donor, sampled from the stem cell graft. These receptors came from a human donor who donated a stem cell graft to a child with acute lymphoblastic leukemia.

This clonotype showed up many times. The chain uses TRBV6-2 or TRBV6-3 and TRBJ2-5; D call uncertain. Trimming stripped 1 base from V and 1 base from J, with 7 bases between. The CDR3 contains 14 residues. CDR1 is MNHEY, CDR2 SVGEGT, per germline. As DNA, the CDR3 is TGTGCCAGCAGTTACTATGCAGCCCAAGAGACCCAGTACTTC. It yields the protein CASSYYAAQETQYF.

This clonotype was picked up many times. The chain recombines TRBV6-6 with TRBJ2-1; TRBD2 is a possible D gene (5 bases). The CDR3 runs 12 residues. Trimming stripped 8 bases from V and 15 bases from J, with 20 bases between. Germline V gene data show CDR1 as MNHNY and CDR2 as SVGAGI (reference sequence). This CDR3 is CASSILALAPFF. CDR3 DNA sequence: TGTGCCAGCTCCATCCTAGCTCTGGCTCCGTTCTTC.

This clonotype was seen at least ten times. The V call is TRBV6-1, the J call TRBJ2-1, with 13 bases aligning to TRBD2. V shed 4 bases, J shed 9 bases, and the junction held 9 bases outside the gene matches. The CDR3 sequence is 16 residues long. The germline V gene has CDR1 MNHNS and CDR2 SASEGT. DNA for the CDR3: TGTGCCAGCAGTGTAGGACTAGCGGGAGATGTCGCTGAGCAGTTCTTC. It translates to CASSVGLAGDVAEQFF.

This clonotype was counted ten times or more. This chain joins TRBV5-6 and TRBJ2-2; D gene ambiguous. This CDR3 has 14 amino acids. The germline gives CDR1 SGHDT, CDR2 YYEEEE. Between the trimmed V and J ends, which lost 0 bases and 5 bases, there was a span of 8 bases. The CDR3 nucleotides read TGTGCCAGCAGCTTGGCCGCTGTGACCGGGGAGCTGTTTTTT. Translating it yields CASSLAAVTGELFF.

There are many counts of this clonotype. The chain carries TRBV7-2 and TRBJ1-2, with D unresolved. The CDR3 has 13 residues. Trimming stripped 5 bases from V and 3 bases from J, with 10 bases between. The germline CDR1 and CDR2 sequences are SGHTA and FQGNSA. The CDR3 here is CASSRTADYGYTF. DNA of the CDR3: TGTGCCAGCAGCCGCACAGCTGACTATGGCTACACCTTC.